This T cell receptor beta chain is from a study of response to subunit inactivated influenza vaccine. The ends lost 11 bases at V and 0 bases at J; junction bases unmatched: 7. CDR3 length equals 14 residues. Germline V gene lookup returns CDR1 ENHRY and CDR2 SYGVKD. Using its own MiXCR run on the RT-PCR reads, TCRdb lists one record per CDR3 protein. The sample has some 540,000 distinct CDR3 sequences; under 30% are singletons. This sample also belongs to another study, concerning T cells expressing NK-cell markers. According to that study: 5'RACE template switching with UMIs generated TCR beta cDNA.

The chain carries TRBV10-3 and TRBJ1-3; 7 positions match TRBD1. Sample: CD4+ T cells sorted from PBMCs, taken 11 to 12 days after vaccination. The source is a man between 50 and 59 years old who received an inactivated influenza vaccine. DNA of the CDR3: TGTGCCTCGGGACAGACTACCTCTGGAAACACCATATATTTT. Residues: CASGQTTSGNTIYF.